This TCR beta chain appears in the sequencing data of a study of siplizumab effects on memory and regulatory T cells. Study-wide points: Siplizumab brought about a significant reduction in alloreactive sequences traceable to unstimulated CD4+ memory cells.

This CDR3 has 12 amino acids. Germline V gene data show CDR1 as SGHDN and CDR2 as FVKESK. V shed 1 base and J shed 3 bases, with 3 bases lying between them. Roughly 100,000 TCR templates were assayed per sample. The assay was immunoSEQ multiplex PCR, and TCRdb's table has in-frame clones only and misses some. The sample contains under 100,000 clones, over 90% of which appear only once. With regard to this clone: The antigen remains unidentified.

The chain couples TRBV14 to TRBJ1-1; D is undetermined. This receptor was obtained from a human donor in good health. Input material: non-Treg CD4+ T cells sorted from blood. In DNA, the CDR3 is TGTGCCAGCAGCCAAGGGTACACTGAAGCTTTCTTT. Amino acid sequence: CASSQGYTEAFF.